This T cell receptor beta chain originates from a study of OX40 agonist ivuxolimab in advanced cancers. Study details: Prior therapy, whether anti-PD-1, anti-PD-L1 or anti-CTLA-4, was allowed, and 40% had some. Whole-study findings and limits: CD4+ T cells averaged fewer expanded clones than CD8+ T cells.

Comment on this clone: Its antigen remains unidentified.

V lost 4 bases, J lost 4 bases, and 9 bases stayed unmatched. The germline V gene encodes CDR1 MNHEY and CDR2 SMNVEV (reference sequence). The CDR3 is made up of 17 amino acids. Assay: immunoSEQ multiplex PCR; the TCRdb copy retains only in-frame clones and omits some. Of tens of thousands of clones in the sample, around 90% were seen once. The specimen was CD4+ or CD8+ T cells sorted from blood, collected in a trial of the OX40 agonist ivuxolimab. The rearrangement uses TRBV27 and TRBJ2-6, with 8 bases aligning to TRBD1. The source is an adult with an advanced solid tumor such as melanoma, head and neck, liver or kidney cancer. This chain's CDR3 is CASSSDRVVVGANVLTF. The CDR3 DNA sequence: TGTGCCAGCAGTTCGGACAGGGTCGTGGTCGGGGCCAACGTCCTGACTTTC.